What follows are 30 T cell receptor beta chains derived from one specimen sequenced in a study. Using its own MiXCR run on the RT-PCR reads, TCRdb lists one record per CDR3 protein. The repertoire includes hundreds of thousands of distinct CDR3 sequences, over 12% of them detected once, and roughly 4% sits in the top ten. Material: memory CD4+ T cells from blood. The receptors stem from a female donor in good health, serving as a healthy control.

This clonotype was observed at least ten times. The chain has TRBV6-5 and TRBJ1-4; a possible D gene is TRBD1 (6 bases). This CDR3 spans 15 amino acids. In germline, CDR1 is MNHEY, CDR2 SVGAGI. V lost 2 bases to trimming and J lost 7 bases, with 14 bases between them. The CDR3, as DNA: TGTGCCAGCAGTTACGGGGGCAGGGGTGGTGAAAAACTGTTTTTT. Its protein is CASSYGGRGGEKLFF.

This clonotype was seen a handful of times. The rearrangement joins TRBV2 to TRBJ1-5, with D uncertain. The V gene's germline CDR1 is SNHLY and CDR2 FYNNEI. V shed 8 bases and J shed 3 bases, with 11 bases lying between them. The CDR3 spans 13 residues. CDR3 region: CASGVALNQPQHF. In DNA, the CDR3 is TGTGCCAGCGGCGTGGCACTCAATCAGCCCCAGCATTTT.

The chain is built from TRBV5-1 and TRBJ2-1, with 13 bases identical to TRBD2. Germline CDR1 and CDR2: SGHRS and YFSETQ. V shed 0 bases, J shed 9 bases, and the junction held 6 bases outside the gene matches. The CDR3 contains 16 residues. In DNA form, the CDR3 reads TGCGCCAGCAGCTTGGGAGGGACTAGCGGGAAGGGTGAGCAGTTCTTC. Encoded protein: CASSLGGTSGKGEQFF.

This chain connects TRBV20-1 to TRBJ2-5; 7 nucleotides match TRBD1. Germline-derived CDR1 and CDR2 are DFQATT and SNEGSKA (reference sequence). The CDR3 is 14 amino acids. V shed 3 bases, J shed 4 bases, and the junction held 8 bases outside the gene matches. DNA of the CDR3: TGCAGTGCTAGCCGACAGGGAAGGGGAGAGACCCAGTACTTC. Its translation is CSASRQGRGETQYF.

This sequence joins TRBV7-2 and TRBJ2-7; D is possibly TRBD1 (5 bases). This CDR3 comprises 16 residues. Germline CDR1 SGHTA, CDR2 FQGNSA. Trimming took 1 base from V and 2 from J, leaving 15 bases between them. The CDR3 DNA reads as TGTGCCAGCAGCTTAGAAACGAGACAGACAACCTACGAGCAGTACTTC. Amino acids: CASSLETRQTTYEQYF.

This clonotype was seen only a few times. The rearrangement links TRBV2 to TRBJ2-1, with 9 positions matching TRBD2. Germline assignment: CDR1 SNHLY and CDR2 FYNNEI. V lost 6 bases, J lost 3 bases, and 3 bases stayed unmatched. This CDR3 spans 14 amino acids. CDR3 in DNA: TGTGCCAGCAGGCTAGCGGGGTACTACAATGAGCAGTTCTTC. Its protein is CASRLAGYYNEQFF.

This chain connects TRBV18 to TRBJ1-2, with 8 bases fitting TRBD1. Germline loops: CDR1 KGHSH, CDR2 LQKENI. The CDR3 has 18 amino acids. V lost 4 bases, J lost 3 bases, and 16 bases stayed unmatched. CDR3 loop: CASSLGTAGGATDYGYTF. CDR3 nucleotides: TGTGCCAGCTCACTGGGTACCGCAGGGGGCGCGACCGACTATGGCTACACCTTC.

This clonotype appeared a few times. The chain joins TRBV11-2 to TRBJ2-2, with D uncertain. There are 15 residues in the CDR3. Germline-derived CDR1 and CDR2 are SGHAT and FQNNGV. Between the trimmed V and J ends, which lost 2 bases and 4 bases, there was a span of 11 bases. As DNA, the CDR3 is TGTGCCAGCAGCTTAAACCCGACGGCCACCGGGGAGCTGTTTTTT. Its translation is CASSLNPTATGELFF. Drawing the rest from reference TRBV11-2 and TRBJ2-2, the complete variable domain is EAGVAQSPRYKIIEKRQSVAFWCNPISGHATLYWYQQILGQGPKLLIQFQNNGVVDDSQLPKDRFSAERLKGVDSTLKIQPAKLEDSAVYLCASSLNPTATGELFFGEGSRLTVL.

This clonotype has only a few counts. This may arise from a read error, as a much more abundant clone is one base away. The conserved phenylalanine or tryptophan is not found at the CDR3 terminus, so this likely reflects a read error. CDR3 region: CSVGGLWETQYL. The DNA of the CDR3 is TGCAGCGTTGGAGGATTATGGGAGACCCAGTACTTG. V is TRBV29-1 and J is TRBJ2-5; D unresolved. Germline values: CDR1 SQVTM, CDR2 ANQGSEA. The V end was cut by 4 bases, the J end by 5 bases, with 11 bases between. This CDR3 contains 12 residues.

The chain combines TRBV30 with TRBJ2-3, with D unresolved. The CDR3 is 13 residues long. In germline, CDR1 is GTSNPN, CDR2 SVGIG (reference sequence). V was pared by 4 bases and J by 2 bases, with 10 bases between. CDR3 protein: CAWTFDTTDTQYF. In DNA, the CDR3 is TGTGCCTGGACATTTGATACCACAGATACGCAGTATTTT.

This clonotype was recorded a few times. V gene TRBV20-1 combines with J gene TRBJ2-7; D call uncertain. From germline, CDR1 is DFQATT and CDR2 SNEGSKA (reference sequence). The germline V and J ends were trimmed by 3 bases and 5 bases, with 11 bases remaining between them. The CDR3 length is 12 residues. In nucleotides, the CDR3 is TGCAGTGCTAGGGACCCACCTCACGAGCAGTACTTC. Protein: CSARDPPHEQYF.

The chain uses TRBV7-9 and TRBJ1-1; maybe TRBD1 (5 bases). Germline values: CDR1 SEHNR, CDR2 FQNEAQ (reference sequence). The V and J ends lost 9 bases and 4 bases respectively, with 15 bases between them. The CDR3 is made up of 13 amino acids. CDR3 nucleotides: TGTGCCAGTCGGGGGAGGAGGGGCACTGAAGCTTTCTTT. Translating it yields CASRGRRGTEAFF.

Many counts were recorded for this clonotype. The gene calls are TRBV5-1 and TRBJ2-7, with a tentative D call TRBD1 (7 bases). The CDR3 spans 14 residues. Germline CDR1 SGHRS, CDR2 YFSETQ. Trimming pared 2 bases from V and 6 bases from J, leaving 15 bases between. The CDR3 is CASSFGQEGLEQYF. In nucleotides, the CDR3 is TGCGCCAGCAGCTTTGGACAGGAGGGTCTCGAGCAGTACTTC.

The rearrangement uses TRBV7-6 and TRBJ1-2; 12 bases match TRBD1. The CDR3 has 14 amino acids. Germline lookup yields CDR1 SGHVS and CDR2 FNYEAQ. V gave up 5 bases and J gave up 7 bases; unmatched junction bases: 5. CDR3 amino acids: CASSMGQGASGYTF. The CDR3 DNA is TGTGCCAGCAGCATGGGACAGGGGGCGAGTGGCTACACCTTC.

There are many counts of this clonotype. This rearrangement joins TRBV5-1 to TRBJ2-1, with D unclear. This CDR3 region has 15 residues. Trimming cost V 0 bases and J 4 bases, with 11 bases left between them. The germline V gene has CDR1 SGHRS and CDR2 YFSETQ. The CDR3 protein is CASSLVGERYNEQFF. CDR3 in DNA: TGCGCCAGCAGCTTGGTTGGGGAAAGATACAATGAGCAGTTCTTC.

The chain employs TRBV2 and TRBJ2-7, with TRBD1 identical over 8 bases. Trimming cost V 7 bases and J 6 bases; bases outside gene matches: 8. The CDR3 runs to 13 residues. Germline CDR1 is SNHLY and CDR2 is FYNNEI. The CDR3 protein is CASTSDRVGEQYF. CDR3 bases: TGTGCCAGCACCTCGGACAGGGTCGGCGAGCAGTACTTC.

J is TRBJ1-5 and V is TRBV10-2; D remains ambiguous. The germline gives CDR1 WSHSY, CDR2 SAAADI. Trimming shortened V by 2 bases and J by 7 bases, and 12 bases separated the two germline ends. This CDR3 has 14 residues. The CDR3 sequence: CASSEVEGWQPQHF. The DNA for the CDR3 is TGCGCCAGCAGTGAGGTGGAGGGTTGGCAGCCCCAGCATTTT.

This clonotype was recorded at least ten times. The chain joins TRBV10-3 to TRBJ1-2, with no clear D. This CDR3 has 13 residues. CDR1 is ENHRY, CDR2 SYGVKD, per germline. Trimming took off 6 bases at V and 3 bases at J, with 11 bases between the two ends. CDR3 in amino acids: CAIRETEDYGYTF. DNA of the CDR3: TGTGCCATCAGAGAAACAGAGGACTATGGCTACACCTTC.

Many counts were recorded for this clonotype. The CDR3, as DNA: TGTGCCAGCAGTTTAGGGACTATAGGCGGGGAGCTGTTTTTT. Protein: CASSLGTIGGELFF. The chain joins TRBV27 to TRBJ2-2; 7 bases map to TRBD2. The CDR3 totals 14 residues. Trimming removed 2 bases from V and 7 bases from J; junction bases left unmatched: 4. CDR1 and CDR2 (germline): MNHEY, SMNVEV (reference sequence).

The chain uses TRBV5-1 and TRBJ2-1; 9 bases map to TRBD2. This CDR3 contains 16 residues. J was trimmed by 7 bases and V by 3 bases; bases with no gene match: 11. The germline V gene has CDR1 SGHRS and CDR2 YFSETQ. The CDR3 sequence is CASSYLAGSLANEQFF. The DNA of the CDR3 is TGCGCCAGCAGCTATCTAGCGGGAAGCTTGGCGAATGAGCAGTTCTTC.

There are many counts of this clonotype. The chain recombines TRBV7-2 with TRBJ2-7; a weak D match, TRBD1 (5 bases). The CDR3 consists of 14 residues. The V gene's germline CDR1 is SGHTA and CDR2 FQGNSA. Trimming removed 1 base at V and 5 bases at J, with 12 bases between. The CDR3 region is CASSLVRTLNEQYF. CDR3 coding DNA: TGTGCCAGCAGCTTAGTTCGGACACTGAACGAGCAGTACTTC.

This clonotype occurred a few times. This chain links TRBV10-3 with TRBJ2-3; D is possibly TRBD1 (5 bases). Germline CDR1 and CDR2: ENHRY and SYGVKD. CDR3 length: 14 amino acids. V lost 6 bases and J 5 bases, leaving 15 bases between the germline ends. As DNA, the CDR3 is TGTGCCATCAGGGACACCACCGAAGGAGATACGCAGTATTTT. Encoded protein: CAIRDTTEGDTQYF.

The sample holds many counts of this clonotype. This chain links TRBV4-3 with TRBJ2-3, with 12 bases fitting TRBD2. The CDR3 is 17 amino acids. The V gene's germline CDR1 is LGHNA and CDR2 YSLEER. Losses at the gene ends were 0 bases for V and 4 bases for J; bases not matched to a gene: 5. Here the CDR3 reads CASSQDLAGGRSDTQYF. The CDR3 DNA is TGCGCCAGCAGCCAAGACCTAGCGGGAGGGCGGTCAGATACGCAGTATTTT.

This clonotype was detected only a few times. The chain carries TRBV24-1 and TRBJ2-7; the D gene could be TRBD1 or TRBD2 (5 bases each). Germline CDR1 and CDR2: KGHDR and SFDVKD. The length of the CDR3 is 14 residues. Trimming removed 6 bases at V and 4 bases at J, with 15 bases between. DNA for the CDR3: TGTGCCACCAGTCCAGGGTCTAGCACTTACGAGCAGTACTTC. This gives the protein CATSPGSSTYEQYF.

This clonotype showed up just a few times. This chain joins TRBV20-1 and TRBJ2-1; 7 bases are a match to TRBD2. The CDR3 covers 14 residues. V was pared by 2 bases and J by 10 bases, with 11 bases of the junction left unmatched. The V gene's germline CDR1 is DFQATT and CDR2 SNEGSKA (reference sequence). CDR3 DNA sequence: TGCAGTGCTAGAAGGGCGGGGGATGATGGGGAGCAGTTCTTC. It specifies CSARRAGDDGEQFF.

This clonotype was picked up a small number of times. This chain uses TRBV7-9 with TRBJ2-1, with 7 bases lining up with TRBD2. Germline CDR1 SEHNR, CDR2 FQNEAQ (reference sequence). The junction had 10 bases not matched to a gene; V was cut back by 2 bases and J by 6 bases. This CDR3 has 16 residues. The CDR3 is CASSLLGGVHSNEQFF. CDR3 sequence (DNA): TGTGCCAGCAGCTTATTGGGAGGGGTTCACTCCAATGAGCAGTTCTTC. The full variable domain, rest sourced from reference TRBV7-9 and TRBJ2-1, is DTGVSQNPRHKITKRGQNVTFRCDPISEHNRLYWYRQTLGQGPEFLTYFQNEAQLEKSRLLSDRFSAERPKGSFSTLEIQRTEQGDSAMYLCASSLLGGVHSNEQFFGPGTRLTVL.

In its sample, this clonotype was seen a few times. V gene TRBV4-3 combines with J gene TRBJ2-3; D is unclear. The CDR3 contains 15 residues. V was clipped by 2 bases and J by 1 base, with 10 bases between them. The germline gives CDR1 LGHNA, CDR2 YSLEER. This CDR3 is CASSQIGGGTDTQYF. DNA of the CDR3: TGCGCCAGCAGCCAAATCGGCGGCGGCACAGATACGCAGTATTTT.

This clonotype has a handful of counts. The rearrangement joins TRBV5-1 to TRBJ2-1; D tentatively fits TRBD1 or TRBD2 (6 bases each). The CDR3 extends over 15 amino acids. V shed 4 bases and J shed 5 bases, with 16 bases lying between them. Germline CDR1 reads SGHRS; CDR2 reads YFSETQ. CDR3 DNA: TGCGCCAGCAGCCCGGGGGCCGGAGAGAACAATGAGCAGTTCTTC. Translation gives CASSPGAGENNEQFF.

This clonotype was found a few times. The genes are TRBV7-9 and TRBJ1-1; unclear D gene. This CDR3 comprises 9 residues. V was shortened by 2 bases and J by 10 bases, with 2 bases between the two germline ends. CDR1 SEHNR and CDR2 FQNEAQ come from the germline V gene (reference sequence). In DNA, the CDR3 is TGTGCCAGCAGCTTAAGAGCTTTCTTT. It translates to CASSLRAFF.

V usage is TRBV20-1 and J usage is TRBJ2-7; perhaps D is TRBD1 or TRBD2 (5 bases each). The CDR3 has 14 residues. Germline V gene sequence: CDR1 DFQATT, CDR2 SNEGSKA (reference sequence). V was clipped by 0 bases and J by 2 bases, with 11 bases between them. The CDR3 nucleotides are TGCAGTGCTAGAGACAGGGACGGGGCCTACGAGCAGTACTTC. This codes for CSARDRDGAYEQYF.